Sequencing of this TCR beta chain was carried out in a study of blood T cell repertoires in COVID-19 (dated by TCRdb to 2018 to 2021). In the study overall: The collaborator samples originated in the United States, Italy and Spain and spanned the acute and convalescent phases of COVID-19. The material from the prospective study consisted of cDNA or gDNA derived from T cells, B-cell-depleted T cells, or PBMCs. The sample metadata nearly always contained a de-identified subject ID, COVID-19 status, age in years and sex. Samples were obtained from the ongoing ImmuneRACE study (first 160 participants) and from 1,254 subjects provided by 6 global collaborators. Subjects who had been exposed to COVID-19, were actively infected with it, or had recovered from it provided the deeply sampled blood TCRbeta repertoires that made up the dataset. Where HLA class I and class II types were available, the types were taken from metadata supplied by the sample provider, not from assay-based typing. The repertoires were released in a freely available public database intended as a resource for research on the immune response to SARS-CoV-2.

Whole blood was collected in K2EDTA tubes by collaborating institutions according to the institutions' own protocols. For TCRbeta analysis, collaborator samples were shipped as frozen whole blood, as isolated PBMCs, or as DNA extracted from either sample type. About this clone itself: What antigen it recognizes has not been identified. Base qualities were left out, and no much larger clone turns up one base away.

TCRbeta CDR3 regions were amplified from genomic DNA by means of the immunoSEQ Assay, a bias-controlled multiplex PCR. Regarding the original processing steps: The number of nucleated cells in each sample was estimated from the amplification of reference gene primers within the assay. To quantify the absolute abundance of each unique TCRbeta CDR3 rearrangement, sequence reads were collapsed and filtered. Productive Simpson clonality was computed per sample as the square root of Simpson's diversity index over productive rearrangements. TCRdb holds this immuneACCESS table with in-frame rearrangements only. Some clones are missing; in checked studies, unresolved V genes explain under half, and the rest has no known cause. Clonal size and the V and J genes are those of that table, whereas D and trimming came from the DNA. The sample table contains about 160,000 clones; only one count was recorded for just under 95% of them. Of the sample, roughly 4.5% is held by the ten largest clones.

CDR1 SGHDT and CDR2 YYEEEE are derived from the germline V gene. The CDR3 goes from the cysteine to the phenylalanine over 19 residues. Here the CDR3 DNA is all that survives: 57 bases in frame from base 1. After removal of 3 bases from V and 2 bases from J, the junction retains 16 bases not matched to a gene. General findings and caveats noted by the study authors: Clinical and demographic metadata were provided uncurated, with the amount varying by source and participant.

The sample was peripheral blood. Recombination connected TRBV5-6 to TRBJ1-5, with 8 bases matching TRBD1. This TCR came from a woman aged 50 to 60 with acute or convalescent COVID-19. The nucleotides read TGTGCCAGCAGCTCCGGGACAGGTGATGCGGGACAGGGCAATCAGCCCCAGCATTTT. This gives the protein CASSSGTGDAGQGNQPQHF.